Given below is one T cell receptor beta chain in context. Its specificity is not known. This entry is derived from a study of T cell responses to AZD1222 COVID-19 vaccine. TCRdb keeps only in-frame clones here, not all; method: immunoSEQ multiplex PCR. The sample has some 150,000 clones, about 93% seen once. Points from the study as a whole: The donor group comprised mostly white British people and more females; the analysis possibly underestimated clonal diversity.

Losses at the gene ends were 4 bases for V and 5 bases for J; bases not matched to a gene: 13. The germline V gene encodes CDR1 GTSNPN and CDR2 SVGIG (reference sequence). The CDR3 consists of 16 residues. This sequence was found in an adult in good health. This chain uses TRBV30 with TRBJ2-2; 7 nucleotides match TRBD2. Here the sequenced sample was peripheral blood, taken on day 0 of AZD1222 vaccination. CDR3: CAWTKGKGGGTGELFF. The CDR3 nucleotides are TGTGCCTGGACCAAAGGGAAGGGCGGGGGAACCGGGGAGCTGTTTTTT. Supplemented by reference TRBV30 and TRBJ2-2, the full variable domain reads SQTIHQWPATLVQPVGSPLSLECTVEGTSNPNLYWYRQAAGRGLQLLFYSVGIGQISSEVPQNLSASRPQDRQFILSSKKLLLSDSGFYLCAWTKGKGGGTGELFFGEGSRLTVL.